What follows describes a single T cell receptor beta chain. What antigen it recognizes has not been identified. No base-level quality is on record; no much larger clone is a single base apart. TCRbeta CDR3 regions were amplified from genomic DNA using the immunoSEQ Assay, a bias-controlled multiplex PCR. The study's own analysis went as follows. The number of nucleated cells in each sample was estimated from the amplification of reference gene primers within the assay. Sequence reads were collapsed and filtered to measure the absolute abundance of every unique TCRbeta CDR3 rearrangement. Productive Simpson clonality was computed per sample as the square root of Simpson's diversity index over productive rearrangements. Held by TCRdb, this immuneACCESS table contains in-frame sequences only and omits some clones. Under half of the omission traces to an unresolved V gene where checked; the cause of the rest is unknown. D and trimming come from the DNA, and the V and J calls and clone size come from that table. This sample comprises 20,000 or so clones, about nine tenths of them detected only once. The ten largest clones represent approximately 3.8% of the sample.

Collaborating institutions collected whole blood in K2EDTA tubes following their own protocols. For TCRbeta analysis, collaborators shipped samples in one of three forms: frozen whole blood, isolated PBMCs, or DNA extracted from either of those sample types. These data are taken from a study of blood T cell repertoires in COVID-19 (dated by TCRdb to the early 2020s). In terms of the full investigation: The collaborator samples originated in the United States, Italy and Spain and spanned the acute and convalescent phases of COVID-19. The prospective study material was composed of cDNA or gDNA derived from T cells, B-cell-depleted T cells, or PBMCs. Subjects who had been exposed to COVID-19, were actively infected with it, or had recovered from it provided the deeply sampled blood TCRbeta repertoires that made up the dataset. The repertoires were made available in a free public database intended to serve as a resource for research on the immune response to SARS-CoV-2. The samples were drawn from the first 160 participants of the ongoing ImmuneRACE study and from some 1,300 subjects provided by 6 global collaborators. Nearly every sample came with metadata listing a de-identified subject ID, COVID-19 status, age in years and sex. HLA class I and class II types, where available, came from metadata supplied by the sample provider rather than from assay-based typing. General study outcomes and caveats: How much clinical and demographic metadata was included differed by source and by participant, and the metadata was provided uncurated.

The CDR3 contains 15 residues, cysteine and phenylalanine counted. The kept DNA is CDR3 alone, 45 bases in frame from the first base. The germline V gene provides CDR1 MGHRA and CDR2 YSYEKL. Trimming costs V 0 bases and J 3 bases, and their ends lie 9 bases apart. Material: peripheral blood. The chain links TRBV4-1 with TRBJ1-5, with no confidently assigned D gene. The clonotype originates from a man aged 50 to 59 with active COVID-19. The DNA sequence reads TGCGCCAGCAGCCAAGATGGGAGGGACAATCAGCCCCAGCATTTT. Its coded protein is CASSQDGRDNQPQHF.